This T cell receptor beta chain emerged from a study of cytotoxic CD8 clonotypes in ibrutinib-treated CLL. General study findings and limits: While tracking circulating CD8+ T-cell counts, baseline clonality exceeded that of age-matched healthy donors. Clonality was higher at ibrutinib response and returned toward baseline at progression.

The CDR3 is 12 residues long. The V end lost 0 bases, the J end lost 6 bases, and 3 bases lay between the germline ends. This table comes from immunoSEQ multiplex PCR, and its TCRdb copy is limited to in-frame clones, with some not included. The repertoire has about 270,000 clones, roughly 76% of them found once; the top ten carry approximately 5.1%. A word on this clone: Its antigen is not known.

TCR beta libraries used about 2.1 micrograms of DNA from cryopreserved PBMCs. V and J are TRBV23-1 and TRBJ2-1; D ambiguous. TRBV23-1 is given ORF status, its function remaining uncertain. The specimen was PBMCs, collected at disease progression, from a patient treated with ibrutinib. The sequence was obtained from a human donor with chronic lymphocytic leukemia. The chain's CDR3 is CASSQSSNEQFF. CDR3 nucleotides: TGCGCCAGCAGTCAATCTAGCAATGAGCAGTTCTTC.